This paragraph reports one T cell receptor beta chain. 13 Jbeta primers and 60 Vbeta primers were used for the PCR. Here immunoSEQ multiplex PCR was the method, and the copy in TCRdb shows in-frame clones only, minus some. Of about 120,000 clones listed, roughly 80% were seen once; the top ten hold less than 3%. The record originates from a study of cytomegalovirus exposure and HLA in healthy donors. Deletions cut 1 base from V and 6 bases from J, with 6 bases between. CDR3 length: 12 residues. Germline V gene lookup returns CDR1 SGHVS and CDR2 FNYEAQ. The clonotype originates from a woman aged 40 to 50 in good health and CMV-seropositive. Source material: PBMCs. This chain links TRBV7-6 with TRBJ1-1; D remains ambiguous. For the CDR3, the DNA is TGTGCCAGCAGCTTAGGGTCGGCTGAAGCTTTCTTT. Amino acid sequence: CASSLGSAEAFF.